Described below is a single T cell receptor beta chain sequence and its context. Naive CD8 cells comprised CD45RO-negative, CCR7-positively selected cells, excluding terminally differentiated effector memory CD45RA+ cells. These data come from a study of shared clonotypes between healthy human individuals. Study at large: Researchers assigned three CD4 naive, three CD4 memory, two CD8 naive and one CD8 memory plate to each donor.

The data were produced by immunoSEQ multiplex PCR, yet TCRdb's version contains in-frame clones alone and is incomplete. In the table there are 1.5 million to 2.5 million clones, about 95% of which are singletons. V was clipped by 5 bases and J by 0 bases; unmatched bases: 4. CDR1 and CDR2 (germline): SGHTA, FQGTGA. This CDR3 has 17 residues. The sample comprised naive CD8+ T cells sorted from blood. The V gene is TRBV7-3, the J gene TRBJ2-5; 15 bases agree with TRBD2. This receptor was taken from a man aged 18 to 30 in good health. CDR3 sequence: CASSPGTSGGYQETQYF. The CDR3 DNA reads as TGTGCCAGCAGCCCCGGGACTAGCGGGGGGTACCAAGAGACCCAGTACTTC. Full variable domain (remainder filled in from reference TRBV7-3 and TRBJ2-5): GAGVSQTPSNKVTEKGKYVELRCDPISGHTALYWYRQSLGQGPEFLIYFQGTGAADDSGLPNDRFFAVRPEGSVSTLKIQRTERGDSAVYLCASSPGTSGGYQETQYFGPGTRLLVL.